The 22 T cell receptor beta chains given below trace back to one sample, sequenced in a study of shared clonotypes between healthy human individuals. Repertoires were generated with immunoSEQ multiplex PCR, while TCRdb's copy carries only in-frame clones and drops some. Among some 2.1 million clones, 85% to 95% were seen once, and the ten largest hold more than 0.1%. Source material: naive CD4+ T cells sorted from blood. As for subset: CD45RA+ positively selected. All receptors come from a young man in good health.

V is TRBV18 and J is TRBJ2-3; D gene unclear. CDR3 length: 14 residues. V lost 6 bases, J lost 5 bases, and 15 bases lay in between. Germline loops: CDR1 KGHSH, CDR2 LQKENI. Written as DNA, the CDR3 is TGTGCCAGCTCGGGCTACAACTTTGGAGATACGCAGTATTTT. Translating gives CASSGYNFGDTQYF.

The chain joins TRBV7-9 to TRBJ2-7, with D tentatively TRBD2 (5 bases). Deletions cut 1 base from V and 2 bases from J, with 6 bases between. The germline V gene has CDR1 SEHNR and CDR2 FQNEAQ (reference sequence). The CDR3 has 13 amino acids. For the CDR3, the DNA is TGTGCCAGCAGCTTAGGGAGGCCCTACGAGCAGTACTTC. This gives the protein CASSLGRPYEQYF.

CDR3 amino acids: CASSNGLGETQYF. For the CDR3, the DNA is TGTGCCAGCAGTAACGGGTTGGGAGAGACCCAGTACTTC. This chain uses TRBV2 with TRBJ2-5; D call uncertain. The V end lost 5 bases, the J end lost 4 bases, and 11 bases lay between the germline ends. Germline CDR1 reads SNHLY; CDR2 reads FYNNEI. This CDR3 spans 13 amino acids.

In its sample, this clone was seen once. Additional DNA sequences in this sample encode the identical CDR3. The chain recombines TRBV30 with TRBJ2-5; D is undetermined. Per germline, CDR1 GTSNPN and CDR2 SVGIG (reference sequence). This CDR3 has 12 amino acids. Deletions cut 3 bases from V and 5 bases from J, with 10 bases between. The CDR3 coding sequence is TGTGCCTGGAGCCCTCAAGGGGAGACCCAGTACTTC. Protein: CAWSPQGETQYF.

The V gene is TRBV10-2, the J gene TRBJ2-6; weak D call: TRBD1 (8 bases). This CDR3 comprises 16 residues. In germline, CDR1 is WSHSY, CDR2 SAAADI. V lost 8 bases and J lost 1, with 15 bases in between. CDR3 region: CASYRGGKSGANVLTF. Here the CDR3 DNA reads TGCGCCAGCTACAGGGGGGGAAAGTCTGGGGCCAACGTCCTGACTTTC.

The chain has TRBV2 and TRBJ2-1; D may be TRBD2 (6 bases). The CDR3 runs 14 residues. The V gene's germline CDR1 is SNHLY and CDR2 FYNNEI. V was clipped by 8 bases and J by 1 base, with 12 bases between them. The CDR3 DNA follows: TGTGCCAGCGGGGCAGGGAGGTCCTACAATGAGCAGTTCTTC. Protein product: CASGAGRSYNEQFF.

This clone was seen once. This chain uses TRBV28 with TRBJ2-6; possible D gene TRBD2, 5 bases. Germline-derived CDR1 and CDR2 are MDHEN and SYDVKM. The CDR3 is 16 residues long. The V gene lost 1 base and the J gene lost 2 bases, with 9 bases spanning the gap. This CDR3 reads CASSLSGSPGANVLTF. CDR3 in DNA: TGTGCCAGCAGTTTATCGGGGTCCCCTGGGGCCAACGTCCTGACTTTC.

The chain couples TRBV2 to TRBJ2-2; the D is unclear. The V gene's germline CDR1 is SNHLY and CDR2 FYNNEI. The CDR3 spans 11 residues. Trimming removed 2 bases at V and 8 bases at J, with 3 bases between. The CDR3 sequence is CASSEPGELFF. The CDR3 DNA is TGTGCCAGCAGTGAACCGGGGGAGCTGTTTTTT.

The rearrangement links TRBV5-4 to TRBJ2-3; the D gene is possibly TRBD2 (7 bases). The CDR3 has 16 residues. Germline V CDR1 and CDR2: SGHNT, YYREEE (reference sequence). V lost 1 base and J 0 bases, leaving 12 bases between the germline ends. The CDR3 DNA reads TGTGCCAGCAGCTTGCAAGGGGGGGCTAGCACAGATACGCAGTATTTT. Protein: CASSLQGGASTDTQYF.

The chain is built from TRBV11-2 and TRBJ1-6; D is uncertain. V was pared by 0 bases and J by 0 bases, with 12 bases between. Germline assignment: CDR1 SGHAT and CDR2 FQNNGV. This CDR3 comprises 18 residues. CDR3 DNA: TGTGCCAGCAGCTTAGATCCATCGAGGAGCTCCTATAATTCACCCCTCCACTTT. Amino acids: CASSLDPSRSSYNSPLHF.

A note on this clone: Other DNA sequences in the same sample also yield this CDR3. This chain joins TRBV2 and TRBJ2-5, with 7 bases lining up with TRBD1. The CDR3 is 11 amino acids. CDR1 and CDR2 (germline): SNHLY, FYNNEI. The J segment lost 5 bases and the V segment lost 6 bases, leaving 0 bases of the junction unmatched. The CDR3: CASRQGETQYF. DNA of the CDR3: TGTGCCAGCAGACAGGGGGAGACCCAGTACTTC. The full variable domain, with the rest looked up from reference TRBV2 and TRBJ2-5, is EPEVTQTPSHQVTQMGQEVILRCVPISNHLYFYWYRQILGQKVEFLVSFYNNEISEKSEIFDDQFSVERPDGSNFTLKIRSTKLEDSAMYFCASRQGETQYFGPGTRLLVL.

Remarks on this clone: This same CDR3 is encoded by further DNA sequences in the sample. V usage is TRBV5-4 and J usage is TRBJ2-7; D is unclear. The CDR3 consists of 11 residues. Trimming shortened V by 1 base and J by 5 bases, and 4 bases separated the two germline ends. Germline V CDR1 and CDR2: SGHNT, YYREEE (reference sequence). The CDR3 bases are TGTGCCAGCAGCTTGAACAACGAGCAGTACTTC. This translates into CASSLNNEQYF.

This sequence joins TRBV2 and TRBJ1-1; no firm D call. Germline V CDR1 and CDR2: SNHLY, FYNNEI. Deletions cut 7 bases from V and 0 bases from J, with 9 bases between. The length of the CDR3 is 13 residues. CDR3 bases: TGTGCCAGCATCCGGGCCCTGAACACTGAAGCTTTCTTT. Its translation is CASIRALNTEAFF.

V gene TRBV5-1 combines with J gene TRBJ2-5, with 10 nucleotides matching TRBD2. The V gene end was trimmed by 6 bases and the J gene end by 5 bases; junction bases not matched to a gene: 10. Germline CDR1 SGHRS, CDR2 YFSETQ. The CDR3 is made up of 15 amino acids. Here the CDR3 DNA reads TGCGCCAGCACCGCAGCGGGGGGGCATGATGAGACCCAGTACTTC. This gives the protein CASTAAGGHDETQYF.

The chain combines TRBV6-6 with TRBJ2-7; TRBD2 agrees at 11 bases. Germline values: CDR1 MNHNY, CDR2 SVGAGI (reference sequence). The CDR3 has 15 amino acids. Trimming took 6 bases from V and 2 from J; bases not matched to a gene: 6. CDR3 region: CASSPIAGGPYEQYF. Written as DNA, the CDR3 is TGTGCCAGCAGCCCAATAGCGGGAGGGCCCTACGAGCAGTACTTC.

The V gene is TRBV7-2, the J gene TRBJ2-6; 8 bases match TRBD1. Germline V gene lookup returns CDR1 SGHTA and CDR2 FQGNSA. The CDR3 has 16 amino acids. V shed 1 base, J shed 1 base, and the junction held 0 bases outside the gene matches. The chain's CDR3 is CASSLGQGSGANVLTF. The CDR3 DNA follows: TGTGCCAGCAGCTTAGGACAGGGGTCTGGGGCCAACGTCCTGACTTTC.

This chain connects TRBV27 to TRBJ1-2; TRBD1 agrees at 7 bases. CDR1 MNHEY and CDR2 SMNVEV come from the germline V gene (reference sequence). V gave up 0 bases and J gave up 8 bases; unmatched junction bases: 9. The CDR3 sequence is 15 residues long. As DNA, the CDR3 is TGTGCCAGCAGTTTATCGGGACAGCCGCTGGGAGGCTACACCTTC. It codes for CASSLSGQPLGGYTF.

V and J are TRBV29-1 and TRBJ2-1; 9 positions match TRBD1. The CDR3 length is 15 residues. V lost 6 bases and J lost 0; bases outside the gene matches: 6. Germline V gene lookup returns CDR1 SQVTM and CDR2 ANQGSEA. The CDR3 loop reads CSVRTGDSSYNEQFF. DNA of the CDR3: TGCAGCGTCCGGACAGGGGATAGCTCCTACAATGAGCAGTTCTTC.

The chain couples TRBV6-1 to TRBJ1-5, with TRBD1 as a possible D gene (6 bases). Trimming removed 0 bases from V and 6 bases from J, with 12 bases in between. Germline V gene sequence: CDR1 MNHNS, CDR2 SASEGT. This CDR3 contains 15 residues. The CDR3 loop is CASSEAGGAGQPQHF. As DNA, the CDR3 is TGTGCCAGCAGTGAAGCAGGGGGGGCGGGTCAGCCCCAGCATTTT.

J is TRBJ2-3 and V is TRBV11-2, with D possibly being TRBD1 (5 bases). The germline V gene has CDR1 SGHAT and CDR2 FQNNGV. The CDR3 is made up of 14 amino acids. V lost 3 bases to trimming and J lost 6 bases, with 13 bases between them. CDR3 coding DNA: TGTGCCAGCAGCTTCGGCGTTTCAGGGGATACGCAGTATTTT. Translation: CASSFGVSGDTQYF.

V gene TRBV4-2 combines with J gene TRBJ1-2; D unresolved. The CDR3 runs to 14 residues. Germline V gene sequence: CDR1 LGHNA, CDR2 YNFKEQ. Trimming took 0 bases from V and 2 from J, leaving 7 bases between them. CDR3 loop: CASSQDLGNYGYTF. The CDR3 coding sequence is TGTGCCAGCAGCCAAGATCTCGGAAACTATGGCTACACCTTC.

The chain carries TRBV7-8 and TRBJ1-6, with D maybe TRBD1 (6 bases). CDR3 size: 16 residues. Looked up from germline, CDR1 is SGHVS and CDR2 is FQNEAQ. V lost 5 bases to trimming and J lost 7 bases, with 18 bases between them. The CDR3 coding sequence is TGTGCCAGCAGCACCGGGACACCTATTACCAATTCACCCCTCCACTTT. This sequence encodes CASSTGTPITNSPLHF.